Here is one T cell receptor beta chain with its context. The data derive from a study of patients and donors after allogeneic stem cell transplantation. Germline CDR1 and CDR2: SGHKS and YYEKEE (reference sequence). V gave up 4 bases and J gave up 7 bases, with 18 bases separating them. This CDR3 spans 15 amino acids. TCRdb re-analysed the RT-PCR reads in MiXCR, keeping a single row per CDR3 protein. Among hundreds of thousands of distinct CDR3 sequences listed, 15% to 20% were seen once. The clonotype comes from a human donor who was either an allogeneic HSCT recipient or a stem cell or donor lymphocyte infusion donor (not recorded which). It is not recorded whose cells these are; they may come from a transplant donor. The rearrangement uses TRBV5-5 and TRBJ1-5, with a possible D match to TRBD1 (5 bases). The sample taken for sequencing was blood, either unsorted or a sorted T cell fraction (not recorded which). The CDR3 region is CASSRGLRGEQPQHF. CDR3 coding DNA: TGTGCCAGCAGCCGGGGACTTCGCGGAGAACAGCCCCAGCATTTT.